The sequence of this T cell receptor (beta chain) was determined in a study of T cells in Graves' hyperthyroidism and ophthalmopathy. Graves' hyperthyroidism is called stable when ophthalmopathy does not progress within 18 months. Amplified TCR beta CDR3 regions derived from RNA transcripts. HTBI primers were used for first-round RT-PCR of the TCR CDR3. One entry per CDR3 protein results from TCRdb running MiXCR on the multiplex PCR reads. The sample shows 300,000 to 350,000 distinct CDR3 sequences, around a sixth of them seen only once. Regarding the study as a whole: Ophthalmopathy onset followed model prediction by a median around 6.9 months. A model using 13 V-J features told ophthalmopathy apart from stable hyperthyroidism. Blood also carried most thyroid clonotypes expanded above 0.001.

This clonotype was seen repeatedly, ten times or more. Its antigen is unidentified. The CDR3 has 15 residues. Germline V gives CDR1 SEHNR, CDR2 FQNEAQ (reference sequence). With 5 bases clipped from V and 0 bases from J, the junction kept 5 bases outside the gene matches. The chain carries TRBV7-9 and TRBJ2-7, with 9 positions matching TRBD1. The source material was blood. The sequence derives from a woman aged 45-59 years with Graves' hyperthyroidism. The CDR3 nucleotides read TGTGCCAGCAGCCCGGGACAGGGAGTCTCCTACGAGCAGTACTTC. This sequence encodes CASSPGQGVSYEQYF.